This T cell receptor beta chain was obtained from a study of blood T cell repertoires in COVID-19. V lost 0 bases to trimming and J lost 7 bases, with 18 bases between them. This CDR3 has 17 residues. The germline gives CDR1 LGHNT, CDR2 FRNRAP. Only in-frame clones appear in the TCRdb table, and some are missing; sequencing was by immunoSEQ multiplex PCR. The data hold tens of thousands of clones, with about 88% observed a single time. The sample consisted of PBMCs or T cells enriched from blood (not recorded which). The clonotype comes from a middle-aged woman who had recovered from COVID-19. The chain is built from TRBV12-5 and TRBJ2-2, with D tentatively TRBD1 (6 bases). In DNA form, the CDR3 reads TGTGCTAGTGGTTTGGTGTCAGGGGTCGATCTGGGCGGGGAGCTGTTTTTT. It encodes CASGLVSGVDLGGELFF.